This T cell receptor beta chain originates from a study of CD8 T cells in ankylosing spondylitis. This clonotype was detected ten times or more. Its antigen is currently unknown. Overall study findings and caveats: Reportedly, significant enrichment of disease-linked clones occurred in matched ankylosing spondylitis synovial fluid.

Using quantitative 5'-RACE with molecular barcodes, the authors made TCR beta libraries. TCRdb itself ran the 5' RACE reads through MiXCR, one entry per CDR3 protein. The sample comprises approximately 110,000 distinct CDR3 sequences, more than 20% of which are singletons, and 9% to 15% rests with the top ten. The material sequenced was synovial fluid, either unsorted or a sorted T cell fraction (not recorded which). This receptor was obtained from a male donor with ankylosing spondylitis.

The CDR3 coding sequence is TGTGCCAGCAGCCCCAATAAAGGGAGCGGGGAGCTGTTTTTT. Protein sequence: CASSPNKGSGELFF. This chain uses TRBV7-2 with TRBJ2-2, with a tentative D call TRBD2 (5 bases). Trimming removed 5 bases at V and 7 bases at J, with 14 bases between. This CDR3 is 14 amino acids long. Germline V lookup: CDR1 SGHTA, CDR2 FQGNSA.